This TCR beta chain emerged from a study of OX40 agonist ivuxolimab in advanced cancers. Some background on the complete study: Ivuxolimab was an agonistic, fully human IgG2 monoclonal antibody directed against OX40 (CD134), a costimulatory receptor. Of the 50 to 55 dose-escalation patients, hepatocellular carcinoma was present in some 19, melanoma in some 15, renal cell carcinoma in 9 and head and neck cancer in 9. Prior anti-PD-1, anti-PD-L1 or anti-CTLA-4 therapy was permitted, and less than 45% of dose-escalation patients had received checkpoint inhibitors. Partial responses occurred in three dose-escalation patients: two with cutaneous melanoma and one with hepatocellular carcinoma. Intravenous ivuxolimab was administered to patients every 2 weeks at six dose levels: 0.01, 0.1, 0.3, 1.5, 3 and 10 mg/kg. The paper covers the monotherapy dose-escalation part of the phase I ivuxolimab trial, which included N ≈ 50 patients. The purpose of peripheral TCRbeta sequencing was to test whether ivuxolimab changed TCR sequence diversity and led to clonal T-cell expansion. The dose-escalation cohort was almost 85% male with a mean age of approximately 59 years, ranging from roughly 23 to 90. The paper's findings and limits, for the study overall: In the 0.1-3.0 mg/kg groups, partial responders were among the patients with the lowest normalized peripheral clonal expansion, particularly in CD8+ T cells. On average, CD8+ T cells showed more expanded clones than CD4+ T cells after ivuxolimab. At doses of 0.1 to 3.0 mg/kg, clonal expansion of both CD4+ and CD8+ blood T cells was observed from baseline to week 6. Low levels of normalized T-cell clonal expansion were also seen in some patients who did not respond. The antigen specificity of the peripheral T cells that underwent clonal expansion was not determined.

For sequencing of the TCRbeta CDR3 region, genomic DNA was extracted from the sorted cells. TCRbeta CDR3 regions were sequenced using the immunoSEQ Assay. TCRdb mirrors the immuneACCESS table, restricted to in-frame sequences. Some clones are absent from its copies; in checked studies, under half trace to an unresolved V gene, and the reason for the others is unknown. For this sample there are 40,000 to 50,000 clones; 87% appear just once. The ten largest clones add up to roughly a third of the sample. Patients with a history of autoimmune disease or receiving systemic immunosuppression were excluded from the trial. Peripheral blood for TCR sequencing was drawn from every dose cohort at baseline, at cycle 4 day 1 and at cycle 7 day 1. The samples were drawn from a first-in-human, open-label, multicenter phase I dose-escalation trial of ivuxolimab. Adults with locally advanced or metastatic head and neck squamous cell, hepatocellular, melanoma or renal cell carcinoma were enrolled in the trial. CD4+ and CD8+ T cells were sorted separately from peripheral blood before TCR sequencing.

V lost 6 bases and J lost 4 bases, and the count of bases not matched to a germline gene is 5. CDR1 is given as MRHNA and CDR2 as SNTAGT, both from the germline V gene. The CDR3 numbers 14 residues from cysteine through phenylalanine. Here the CDR3 DNA is all that survives: 42 bases in frame from base 1. In regard to this clone: Its antigen specificity is not known. No quality values exist for individual bases; no much larger clone is one base distant.

Sequences were derived from CD4+ or CD8+ T cells sorted from blood, sampled in a trial of the OX40 agonist ivuxolimab. The rearrangement combines TRBV6-4 with TRBJ1-2, with 10 junctional bases fitting TRBD1. The receptor was isolated from an adult with an advanced solid tumor such as melanoma, head and neck, liver or kidney cancer. The DNA sequence is as follows: TGTGCCAGCAGGGGGACAGGGGCCATCTATGGCTACACCTTC. This is translated as CASRGTGAIYGYTF.